The 12 T cell receptor beta chains below come from one sample, sequenced in a study of T-cell memory formation after mild COVID-19. TCRdb re-called the 5' RACE reads with MiXCR, one entry per CDR3 protein. The sample yields more than 15,000 distinct CDR3 sequences, roughly 21% seen once. Sequencing used PBMCs or a T cell subset sorted from them (not recorded which). These TCRs come from a young man who had mild COVID-19 (a few samples of this study predate the infection). Cell type and time point are not known.

V usage is TRBV12-5 and J usage is TRBJ2-7; TRBD1 is a possible D gene (5 bases). The CDR3 contains 13 residues. Germline CDR1 LGHNT, CDR2 FRNRAP. V lost 1 base to trimming and J lost 3 bases, with 7 bases between them. CDR3 nucleotide sequence: TGTGCTAGTGGTTTGGCGACAGTCTACGAGCAGTACTTC. This translates into CASGLATVYEQYF.

The V and J genes are TRBV30 and TRBJ2-7, with a tentative D call TRBD1 (6 bases). Germline loops: CDR1 GTSNPN, CDR2 SVGIG (reference sequence). V dropped 3 bases and J dropped 3 bases, with 18 bases sitting between them. The CDR3 sequence is 15 residues long. The CDR3 bases are TGTGCCTGGAGCGACCCCAGGGGTCGTTTCTACGAGCAGTACTTC. Translating it yields CAWSDPRGRFYEQYF.

This clonotype was detected many times. This sequence joins TRBV29-1 and TRBJ2-7, with 12 nucleotides matching TRBD1. The germline V gene has CDR1 SQVTM and CDR2 ANQGSEA. The V gene end was trimmed by 5 bases and the J gene end by 6 bases; junction bases not matched to a gene: 5. The CDR3 extends over 13 amino acids. The CDR3 protein is CSVKGQGASEQYF. CDR3 coding DNA: TGCAGCGTTAAGGGACAGGGGGCTAGCGAGCAGTACTTC.

At least ten counts were recorded for this clonotype. The rearrangement uses TRBV7-6 and TRBJ2-7; D may be TRBD2 (6 bases). The CDR3 consists of 16 residues. V lost 5 bases to trimming and J lost 2 bases, with 19 bases between them. Germline CDR1 and CDR2: SGHVS and FNYEAQ. This CDR3 is CASSPNAGGPAYEQYF. The CDR3 DNA reads TGTGCCAGCAGCCCAAACGCCGGGGGACCGGCCTACGAGCAGTACTTC.

This clonotype was picked up many times. The chain has TRBV5-1 and TRBJ2-3, with D maybe TRBD1 (5 bases). Germline CDR1 and CDR2: SGHRS and YFSETQ. Trimming removed 0 bases at V and 4 bases at J, with 6 bases between. The CDR3 covers 13 residues. The CDR3 loop is CASSLVGPDTQYF. As DNA, the CDR3 is TGCGCCAGCAGCTTGGTGGGGCCAGATACGCAGTATTTT.

The CDR3 DNA sequence: TGTGCCAGCAGTTATGACTATGGCTACACCTTC. It yields the protein CASSYDYGYTF. J is TRBJ1-2 and V is TRBV2; D remains unclear. The CDR3 extends over 11 amino acids. The V gene's germline CDR1 is SNHLY and CDR2 FYNNEI. V shed 5 bases and J shed 3 bases, with 4 bases lying between them.

This rearrangement joins TRBV5-6 to TRBJ2-5; tentatively, D is TRBD2 (6 bases). CDR3 size: 15 residues. Trimming stripped 0 bases from V and 0 bases from J, with 9 bases between. CDR1 SGHDT and CDR2 YYEEEE come from the germline V gene. CDR3 coding DNA: TGTGCCAGCAGCTTGGGAGCGGGTAACCAAGAGACCCAGTACTTC. This translates into CASSLGAGNQETQYF. The full variable domain, rest sourced from reference TRBV5-6 and TRBJ2-5, is DAGVTQSPTHLIKTRGQQVTLRCSPKSGHDTVSWYQQALGQGPQFIFQYYEEEERQRGNFPDRFSGHQFPNYSSELNVNALLLGDSALYLCASSLGAGNQETQYFGPGTRLLVL.

The chain links TRBV6-2 or TRBV6-3 to TRBJ2-7; D may be TRBD1 (5 bases). Germline CDR1 and CDR2: MNHEY and SVGEGT. This CDR3 is 15 amino acids long. The V end was cut by 4 bases, the J end by 7 bases, with 20 bases between. The CDR3 loop reads CASSSPNTGSREQYF. Written as DNA, the CDR3 is TGTGCCAGCAGTTCCCCAAACACAGGATCTCGGGAGCAGTACTTC.

The gene calls are TRBV7-2 and TRBJ2-7, with 15 bases that match TRBD2. V lost 3 bases to trimming and J lost 7 bases; unmatched junction nucleotides: 4. CDR1 and CDR2 (germline): SGHTA, FQGNSA. The CDR3 covers 15 residues. CDR3 coding DNA: TGTGCCAGCAGCTTGGGACTAGCGGGAGGATGGGAGCAGTACTTC. The encoded protein is CASSLGLAGGWEQYF. Full variable domain (remainder filled in from reference TRBV7-2 and TRBJ2-7): GAGVSQSPSNKVTEKGKDVELRCDPISGHTALYWYRQSLGQGLEFLIYFQGNSAPDKSGLPSDRFSAERTGGSVSTLTIQRTQQEDSAVYLCASSLGLAGGWEQYFGPGTRLTVT.

This clonotype was seen a few times. V is TRBV9 and J is TRBJ2-7, with TRBD1 matching 11 bases. The CDR3 covers 15 residues. Trimming removed 3 bases from V and 4 bases from J; junction bases left unmatched: 6. The germline V gene encodes CDR1 SGDLS and CDR2 YYNGEE. The CDR3 DNA sequence: TGTGCCAGCAGCGCCGGGACAGGGGGAAGGTACGAGCAGTACTTC. Protein product: CASSAGTGGRYEQYF.

This clonotype was counted ten times or more. The genes are TRBV29-1 and TRBJ2-2; the D gene could be TRBD1 or TRBD2 (5 bases each). This CDR3 comprises 13 residues. Trimming stripped 5 bases from V and 5 bases from J, with 12 bases between. Germline lookup yields CDR1 SQVTM and CDR2 ANQGSEA. The CDR3 spells CSVSGDPTGELFF. The CDR3 coding sequence is TGCAGCGTTAGTGGGGACCCTACCGGGGAGCTGTTTTTT.

This rearrangement joins TRBV4-1 to TRBJ2-3; 7 bases align to TRBD1. The CDR3 has 16 amino acids. Germline values: CDR1 MGHRA, CDR2 YSYEKL. J lost 0 bases, V lost 4 bases, and 7 bases had no gene match. The CDR3 here is CASSPRDRPSTDTQYF. CDR3 sequence (DNA): TGCGCCAGCAGCCCACGGGACAGACCTAGCACAGATACGCAGTATTTT.